The rows below give T cell receptor beta chains drawn from one sample of a study of blood T cell repertoires in COVID-19. Generated by immunoSEQ multiplex PCR, the TCRdb table keeps only in-frame clones and is missing some. The sample includes about 160,000 clones, approximately 82% seen only once; the top ten take about 20%. What was sequenced was peripheral blood. Source of these receptors: a woman older than 75 with acute or convalescent COVID-19. CDR3s include the opening cysteine and the closing phenylalanine or tryptophan. A D gene is named only where the DNA matches it firmly. Not every row has a clone size; where given, it reads once, few, many or a size class.

v_call: TRBV7-2; clone_size: .; d_call: .; j_call: TRBJ2-3; cdr3_nt: TGTGCCAGCAGCTTAGCCCATAGCACAGATACGCAGTATTTT; cdr3_aa: CASSLAHSTDTQYF
v_call: TRBV5-4; clone_size: .; d_call: TRBD2; j_call: TRBJ2-3; cdr3_nt: TGTGCCAGCAGTCTTAGCGGGATTAGCACAGATACGCAGTATTTT; cdr3_aa: CASSLSGISTDTQYF
v_call: TRBV12-3/TRBV12-4; clone_size: .; d_call: TRBD1; j_call: TRBJ2-7; cdr3_nt: TGTGCCAGCCGGGACAGGGGATACGAGCAGTACTTC; cdr3_aa: CASRDRGYEQYF
v_call: TRBV9; clone_size: once; d_call: TRBD1; j_call: TRBJ1-1; cdr3_nt: TGTGCCAGCAGCGGAGGGGGCAAGGCTGAAGCTTTCTTT; cdr3_aa: CASSGGGKAEAFF
v_call: TRBV27; clone_size: .; d_call: .; j_call: TRBJ1-6; cdr3_nt: TGTGCCAGCAATTACGGAGTCGGATCACCCCTCCACTTT; cdr3_aa: CASNYGVGSPLHF
v_call: TRBV9; clone_size: .; d_call: TRBD2; j_call: TRBJ2-2; cdr3_nt: TGTGCCAGCAGCGTAGGCCTTCTAGCGGGAATCGCCGGGGAGCTGTTTTTT; cdr3_aa: CASSVGLLAGIAGELFF
v_call: TRBV7-2; clone_size: few; d_call: TRBD1; j_call: TRBJ1-2; cdr3_nt: TGTGCCAGCAGCCGTGGGACAGGGGTCGGAAACTATGGCTACACCTTC; cdr3_aa: CASSRGTGVGNYGYTF
v_call: TRBV6-1; clone_size: .; d_call: TRBD1; j_call: TRBJ2-7; cdr3_nt: TGTGCCAGCAGTGGGACCGCCGGGACAGGGTCCGACGAGCAGTACTTC; cdr3_aa: CASSGTAGTGSDEQYF
v_call: TRBV5-6; clone_size: .; d_call: TRBD1; j_call: TRBJ1-6; cdr3_nt: TGTGCCAGCAGCTTAAGGACAGGGACGGATAATTCACCCCTCCACTTT; cdr3_aa: CASSLRTGTDNSPLHF
v_call: TRBV7-2; clone_size: .; d_call: TRBD1; j_call: TRBJ2-1; cdr3_nt: TGTGCCAGCAGCTTCCTGGGACAGCCGGTACAATTCTTC; cdr3_aa: CASSFLGQPVQFF
v_call: TRBV5-1; clone_size: .; d_call: .; j_call: TRBJ1-2; cdr3_nt: TGCGCCAGCAGCTTGGAGCCGGGAAAGGGGGCTAACTATGGCTACACCTTC; cdr3_aa: CASSLEPGKGANYGYTF
v_call: TRBV19; clone_size: .; d_call: TRBD1; j_call: TRBJ2-7; cdr3_nt: TGTGCCAGTAGTATAGACAGGGGGTACGAGCAGTACTTC; cdr3_aa: CASSIDRGYEQYF
v_call: TRBV27; clone_size: .; d_call: TRBD1; j_call: TRBJ2-6; cdr3_nt: TGTGCCAGCAGTTTAAGGGGGACAGTCTCTGGGGCCAACGTCCTGACTTTC; cdr3_aa: CASSLRGTVSGANVLTF
v_call: TRBV5-5; clone_size: .; d_call: TRBD2; j_call: TRBJ2-1; cdr3_nt: TGTGCCAGCAGCTTGGCAGCGGGGTACAATGAGCAGTTCTTC; cdr3_aa: CASSLAAGYNEQFF
v_call: TRBV29-1; clone_size: .; d_call: .; j_call: TRBJ1-1; cdr3_nt: TGCAGCGTTGCTTCGGGAATGAACACTGAAGCTTTCTTT; cdr3_aa: CSVASGMNTEAFF
v_call: TRBV6-6; clone_size: .; d_call: .; j_call: TRBJ1-2; cdr3_nt: TGTGCCAGCAGTTACGGTCAGGGCTCCTATGGCTACACCTTC; cdr3_aa: CASSYGQGSYGYTF
v_call: TRBV29-1; clone_size: .; d_call: .; j_call: TRBJ1-1; cdr3_nt: TGCAGCGTAGAAGCAGGGATAGGAACTGAAGCTTTCTTT; cdr3_aa: CSVEAGIGTEAFF
v_call: TRBV6-2/TRBV6-3; clone_size: .; d_call: TRBD1; j_call: TRBJ2-7; cdr3_nt: TGTGCCAGCAGTTACACCACAGGGGCCGAGCAGTACTTC; cdr3_aa: CASSYTTGAEQYF
v_call: TRBV2; clone_size: .; d_call: .; j_call: TRBJ2-1; cdr3_nt: TGTGCCAGCAGTGAGTGGCAGAACTCCTACAATGAGCAGTTCTTC; cdr3_aa: CASSEWQNSYNEQFF
v_call: TRBV28; clone_size: .; d_call: .; j_call: TRBJ2-3; cdr3_nt: TGTGCCAGCACCCGGGGACTTCTCACAGATACGCAGTATTTT; cdr3_aa: CASTRGLLTDTQYF
v_call: TRBV6-5; clone_size: .; d_call: TRBD2; j_call: TRBJ2-7; cdr3_nt: TGTGCCAGCAGTTCCGGGACTAGCGGGAGTAGCTACGAGCAGTACTTC; cdr3_aa: CASSSGTSGSSYEQYF
v_call: TRBV5-8; clone_size: .; d_call: TRBD2; j_call: TRBJ2-7; cdr3_nt: TGTGCCAGCAGCTTGCACGGGGGGTCCTACGAGCAGTACTTC; cdr3_aa: CASSLHGGSYEQYF